This T cell receptor beta chain appears in the sequencing data of a study of T cell responses to AZD1222 COVID-19 vaccine. Study findings and constraints: White British people made up most donors, females outnumbered males, and clonal diversity was possibly underestimated.

Clones were read by immunoSEQ multiplex PCR, and TCRdb kept only the in-frame ones, dropping some. The sample has just under 90,000 clones, roughly 87% seen once. The CDR3 is made up of 13 amino acids. Trimming removed 4 bases from V and 6 bases from J, with 9 bases in between. Germline values: CDR1 LNHDA, CDR2 SQIVND (reference sequence). In the case of this clone: Antigen specificity is unknown.

The J gene is TRBJ2-2, the V gene TRBV19; perhaps TRBD1 as D (5 bases). This sample comprised peripheral blood, obtained on day 0 of AZD1222 vaccination. This TCR was recovered from an adult in good health. The CDR3 nucleotides read TGTGCCAGTAGTAGAACAGGACCCGGGGAGCTGTTTTTT. It codes for CASSRTGPGELFF.